The rows below give T cell receptor beta chains drawn from one sample of a study of response to subunit inactivated influenza vaccine. TCRdb reprocessed the RT-PCR reads via MiXCR and lists one record per CDR3 protein. The table lists around 710,000 distinct CDR3 sequences, roughly 13% of them singletons. This material consisted of PBMCs from blood, taken less than 15 days before vaccination. Receptors originate from a man aged 45 to 65 who received an inactivated influenza vaccine. CDR3s include the opening cysteine and the closing phenylalanine or tryptophan. The D gene is left open where the match is weak. Part of the rows lack a size; the others show once, few, many or a class for expanded clones.

d_call,j_call,v_call,clone_size,cdr3_aa,cdr3_nt
.,TRBJ1-2,TRBV10-3,few,CARPSYTF,TGTGCCAGACCGTCCTACACCTTC
.,TRBJ2-7,TRBV15,.,CATSRIRDYEQYF,TGTGCCACCAGCAGAATCCGGGACTACGAGCAGTACTTC
.,TRBJ2-5,TRBV6-2/TRBV6-3,few,CASSYSRDLGRETQYF,TGTGCCAGCAGTTACTCGAGGGACTTGGGAAGAGAGACCCAGTACTTC
.,TRBJ2-1,TRBV24-1,few,CATSGADPSREQFF,TGTGCCACCAGTGGCGCGGATCCCTCTCGGGAGCAGTTCTTC
TRBD2,TRBJ2-7,TRBV27,many,CASSSTGLAGVDEQYF,TGTGCCAGCAGTTCCACAGGACTAGCGGGAGTCGACGAGCAGTACTTC
.,TRBJ1-2,TRBV5-5,few,CASSLADRRGEGYTF,TGTGCCAGCAGCTTGGCCGATCGCAGGGGAGAAGGCTACACCTTC
.,TRBJ2-7,TRBV9,.,CASSGASSGYEQYF,TGTGCCAGCAGCGGCGCTAGCAGCGGCTACGAGCAGTACTTC
.,TRBJ1-2,TRBV20-1,.,CSANPGGYGYTF,TGCAGTGCTAATCCGGGGGGGTATGGCTACACCTTC
.,TRBJ2-3,TRBV11-2,few,CASSLSRPDTQYF,TGTGCCAGCAGCTTAAGTCGACCAGATACGCAGTATTTT
.,TRBJ2-3,TRBV5-4,few,CASSFFLDTQYF,TGTGCCAGCAGCTTCTTTCTGGATACGCAGTATTTT
.,TRBJ2-5,TRBV13,few,CASSSLEREETQYF,TGTGCCAGCAGCTCCCTAGAGCGGGAAGAGACCCAGTACTTC
TRBD1,TRBJ2-2,TRBV10-1,few,CASSSRTGGFGELFF,TGCGCCAGCAGTTCTAGGACAGGGGGCTTCGGGGAGCTGTTTTTT
.,TRBJ2-5,TRBV20-1,few,CSANAQETQYF,TGCAGTGCCAATGCCCAAGAGACCCAGTACTTC
TRBD1,TRBJ1-6,TRBV3-1,.,CASRDRFTGGGSPLHF,TGTGCCAGCAGGGACAGATTTACAGGGGGCGGCTCACCCCTCCACTTT
.,TRBJ2-7,TRBV27,.,CASSPTRGSPSYEQYF,TGTGCCAGCAGTCCAACTAGGGGGTCTCCCTCCTACGAGCAGTACTTC
.,TRBJ1-1,TRBV30,few,CAWTDTRAEAFF,TGTGCCTGGACTGACACTAGGGCTGAAGCTTTCTTT
.,TRBJ1-2,TRBV10-3,.,CAISENLGSGGYTF,TGTGCCATCAGTGAGAATCTAGGCTCGGGGGGCTACACCTTC
.,TRBJ1-3,TRBV29-1,many,CSVVTGSPGNTIYF,TGCAGCGTTGTAACGGGTTCTCCTGGAAACACCATATATTTT
.,TRBJ1-1,TRBV21-1,.,CASSMGGEGTEAFF,TGTGCCAGCAGCATGGGGGGCGAGGGCACTGAAGCTTTCTTT
TRBD2,TRBJ2-2,TRBV29-1,.,CSVLLAARPGELFF,TGCAGCGTCTTACTAGCGGCCCGGCCCGGGGAGCTGTTTTTT
.,TRBJ2-2,TRBV9,few,CASSGTTYTGELFF,TGTGCCAGCAGCGGGACTACTTACACCGGGGAGCTGTTTTTT
.,TRBJ2-3,TRBV5-1,.,CASSPPAKADTQYF,TGCGCCAGCAGCCCCCCAGCTAAGGCAGATACGCAGTATTTT
TRBD2,TRBJ2-1,TRBV12-3/TRBV12-4,many,CASSAGTTNNEQFF,TGTGCCAGCAGTGCCGGGACTACGAACAATGAGCAGTTCTTC
TRBD1,TRBJ1-1,TRBV18,.,CASSPLPGQLNTEAFF,TGTGCCAGCTCACCCCTACCGGGACAGCTGAACACTGAAGCTTTCTTT
.,TRBJ2-2,TRBV12-3/TRBV12-4,many,CASRPNDGSGELFF,TGTGCCAGCAGACCAAACGATGGGTCCGGGGAGCTGTTTTTT
.,TRBJ2-3,TRBV4-2,.,CASSLYRGRNTDTQYF,TGTGCCAGCAGCCTGTACCGGGGCCGTAACACAGATACGCAGTATTTT
.,TRBJ2-7,TRBV7-9,many,CASSPLGEQYF,TGTGCCAGCAGCCCTCTGGGCGAGCAGTACTTC
.,TRBJ2-1,TRBV9,few,CASSAREGASSYNEQFF,TGTGCCAGCAGCGCAAGGGAGGGGGCGAGCTCCTACAATGAGCAGTTCTTC
.,TRBJ2-2,TRBV24-1,few,CATSDPGGITGELFF,TGTGCCACCAGTGACCCAGGGGGGATCACCGGGGAGCTGTTTTTT
.,TRBJ2-2,TRBV11-1,few,CASSLQVILDRLGMNTGELFF,TGTGCCAGCAGCTTACAGGTCATCCTTGATAGACTGGGGATGAACACCGGGGAGCTGTTTTTT
.,TRBJ2-2,TRBV2,.,CASSEARANGGELFF,TGTGCCAGCAGTGAAGCAAGGGCCAACGGCGGGGAGCTGTTTTTT